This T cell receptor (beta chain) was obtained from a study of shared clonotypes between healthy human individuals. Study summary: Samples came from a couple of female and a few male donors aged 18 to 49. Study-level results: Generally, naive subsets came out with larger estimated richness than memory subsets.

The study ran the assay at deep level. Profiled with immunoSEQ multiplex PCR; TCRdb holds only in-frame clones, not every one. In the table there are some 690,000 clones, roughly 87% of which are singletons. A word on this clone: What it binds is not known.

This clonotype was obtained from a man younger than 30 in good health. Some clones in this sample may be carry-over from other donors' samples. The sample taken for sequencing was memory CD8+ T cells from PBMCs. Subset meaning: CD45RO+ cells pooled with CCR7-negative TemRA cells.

The CDR3 protein is CASSVTTGSGTDTQYF. In nucleotides, the CDR3 is TGTGCCAGCAGCGTAACCACGGGGTCGGGCACAGATACGCAGTATTTT. The chain joins TRBV9 to TRBJ2-3, with D perhaps matching TRBD2 (5 bases). Per the germline V gene, CDR1 is SGDLS and CDR2 is YYNGEE. The length of the CDR3 is 16 residues. The V end lost 1 base, the J end lost 1 base, and 13 bases lay between the germline ends.